Shown below are 8 T cell receptor beta chains from a single sample sequenced in a study of blood T cell repertoires in COVID-19. Produced via immunoSEQ multiplex PCR; TCRdb's table is partial and in-frame only. The sample carries approximately 70,000 clones, approximately 93% recorded once. The sample was peripheral blood. These receptors all come from a man aged 50 to 59 with COVID-19, enrolled during active disease.

This sequence joins TRBV25-1 and TRBJ2-7; 7 bases fit TRBD1. This CDR3 comprises 12 residues. Trimming took 6 bases from V and 9 from J; bases not matched to a gene: 8. Germline V lookup: CDR1 MGHDK, CDR2 SYGVNS. CDR3 in DNA: TGTGCCAGCAGCAATCCACAGGGGTCGCAGTACTTC. Protein: CASSNPQGSQYF.

Only one count was recorded for this clone. This chain links TRBV13 with TRBJ2-3, with D perhaps matching TRBD2 (5 bases). The germline V gene encodes CDR1 PRHDT and CDR2 FYEKMQ (reference sequence). The CDR3 sequence is 15 residues long. V gave up 3 bases and J gave up 1 base, with 11 bases separating them. The CDR3 region has the DNA TGTGCCAGCAGCTTGGAGCGGTCGCGCACAGATACGCAGTATTTT. Its translation is CASSLERSRTDTQYF.

The chain couples TRBV2 to TRBJ1-2; D is unresolved. CDR3 size: 14 residues. Trimming took 6 bases from V and 0 from J, leaving 11 bases between them. Germline CDR1 SNHLY, CDR2 FYNNEI. CDR3 sequence (DNA): TGTGCCAGCAGCCTCGGGTCTCCTAACTATGGCTACACCTTC. Amino acid sequence: CASSLGSPNYGYTF.

J is TRBJ2-5 and V is TRBV28; 7 nucleotides align to TRBD2. Trimming cost V 3 bases and J 5 bases; bases outside gene matches: 6. Germline CDR1 and CDR2: MDHEN and SYDVKM. The length of the CDR3 is 14 residues. This chain's CDR3 is CASSFVGLGETQYF. The CDR3 region has the DNA TGTGCCAGCAGTTTCGTCGGACTAGGGGAGACCCAGTACTTC.

The chain employs TRBV10-3 and TRBJ2-1, with D perhaps matching TRBD2 (6 bases). V was cut by 4 bases and J by 2 bases, with 12 bases left in between. Looked up from germline, CDR1 is ENHRY and CDR2 is SYGVKD. This CDR3 has 15 residues. CDR3 amino acids: CAISGASVPYNEQFF. The CDR3 DNA is TGTGCCATCAGTGGGGCTAGCGTGCCCTACAATGAGCAGTTCTTC.

The chain joins TRBV9 to TRBJ2-1, with 9 nucleotides matching TRBD2. V dropped 3 bases and J dropped 3; count of bases not matched to a gene: 19. From germline, CDR1 is SGDLS and CDR2 YYNGEE. CDR3 length: 20 amino acids. CDR3 DNA: TGTGCCAGCAGCGCAGGACCCGGGACTAGCCCGAAAAGGGGCTACAATGAGCAGTTCTTC. Residues: CASSAGPGTSPKRGYNEQFF. Together with reference TRBV9 and TRBJ2-1, the CDR3 gives the full variable domain: DSGVTQTPKHLITATGQRVTLRCSPRSGDLSVYWYQQSLDQGLQFLIQYYNGEERAKGNILERFSAQQFPDLHSELNLSSLELGDSALYFCASSAGPGTSPKRGYNEQFFGPGTRLTVL.

The rearrangement uses TRBV5-6 and TRBJ1-1; TRBD1 matches 8 bases. J was trimmed by 5 bases and V by 4 bases; bases with no gene match: 10. Germline-derived CDR1 and CDR2 are SGHDT and YYEEEE. The CDR3 spans 15 residues. The CDR3 nucleotides read TGTGCCAGCAGCGTTAATCCAGGGGGCGAAACTGAAGCTTTCTTT. Its protein product is CASSVNPGGETEAFF.

The chain is built from TRBV24-1 and TRBJ2-1; no firm D call. V was pared by 4 bases and J by 10 bases, with 7 bases between. The CDR3 is 11 residues long. The germline V gene encodes CDR1 KGHDR and CDR2 SFDVKD. This chain's CDR3 is CATSDRLEQFF. CDR3 DNA sequence: TGTGCCACCAGTGACCGACTCGAGCAGTTCTTC.